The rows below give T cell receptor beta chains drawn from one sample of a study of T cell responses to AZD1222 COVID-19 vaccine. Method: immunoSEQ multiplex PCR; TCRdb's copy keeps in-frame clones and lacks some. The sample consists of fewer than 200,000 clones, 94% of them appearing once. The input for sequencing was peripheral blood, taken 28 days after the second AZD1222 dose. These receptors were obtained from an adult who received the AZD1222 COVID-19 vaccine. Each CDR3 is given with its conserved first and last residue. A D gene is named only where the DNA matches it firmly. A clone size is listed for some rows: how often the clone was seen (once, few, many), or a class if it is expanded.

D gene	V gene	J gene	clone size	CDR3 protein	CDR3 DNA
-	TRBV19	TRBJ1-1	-	CASSIVAGEGTEAFF	TGTGCCAGTAGTATAGTGGCGGGGGAAGGGACTGAAGCTTTCTTT
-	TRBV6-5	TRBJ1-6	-	CASTNRGSRNSPLHF	TGTGCCAGCACCAACCGGGGGTCGCGAAATTCACCCCTCCACTTT
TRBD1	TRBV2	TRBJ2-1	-	CASSESGQGAYNEQFF	TGTGCCAGCAGTGAAAGCGGACAGGGGGCTTACAATGAGCAGTTCTTC
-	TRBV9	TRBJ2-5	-	CASSVARGLGETQYF	TGTGCCAGCAGCGTAGCTAGGGGATTGGGCGAGACCCAGTACTTC
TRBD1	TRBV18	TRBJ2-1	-	CASSRLIMTGTGLYNEQFF	TGTGCCAGCTCCCGCTTAATAATGACCGGGACAGGGCTTTACAATGAGCAGTTCTTC
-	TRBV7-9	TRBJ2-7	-	CASSRQSYEQYF	TGTGCCAGCAGCCGTCAGTCCTACGAGCAGTACTTC
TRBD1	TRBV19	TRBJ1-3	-	CASRIDRGPGNTIYF	TGTGCCAGCCGTATAGACAGGGGGCCTGGAAACACCATATATTTT
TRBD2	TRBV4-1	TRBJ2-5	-	CASSQDAAGLQETQYF	TGCGCCAGCAGCCAAGATGCGGCGGGACTACAAGAGACCCAGTACTTC
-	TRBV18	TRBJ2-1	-	CASSPAGGAYNEQFF	TGTGCCAGCTCACCGGCTGGGGGCGCTTACAATGAGCAGTTCTTC
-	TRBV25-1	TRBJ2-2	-	CASSNKGSGELFF	TGTGCCAGCAGTAATAAGGGGTCCGGGGAGCTGTTTTTT
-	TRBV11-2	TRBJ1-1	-	CASSLDTENTEAFF	TGTGCCAGCAGCTTAGATACTGAGAACACTGAAGCTTTCTTT
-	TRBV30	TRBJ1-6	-	CAWGEEVSYNSPLHF	TGTGCCTGGGGAGAAGAGGTATCCTATAATTCACCCCTCCACTTT
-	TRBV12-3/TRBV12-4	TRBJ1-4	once	CASKPGINEKLFF	TGTGCCAGCAAACCAGGGATTAATGAAAAACTGTTTTTT
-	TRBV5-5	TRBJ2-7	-	CASSLLYYEQYF	TGTGCCAGCAGCTTGCTCTACTACGAGCAGTACTTC
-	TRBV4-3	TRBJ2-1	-	CASSQERTRGDNEQFF	TGCGCCAGCAGCCAAGAACGTACGCGGGGAGACAATGAGCAGTTCTTC
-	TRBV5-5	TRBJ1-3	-	CASSSLKSGTGNTIYF	TGTGCCAGCAGTTCCCTTAAATCAGGGACTGGAAACACCATATATTTT
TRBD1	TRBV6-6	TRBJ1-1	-	CASSKRPGQLIEAFF	TGTGCCAGCAGTAAGCGGCCGGGACAGTTGATTGAAGCTTTCTTT
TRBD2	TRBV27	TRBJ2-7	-	CASRRSGPYEQYF	TGTGCCAGCAGGCGTAGCGGGCCCTACGAGCAGTACTTC
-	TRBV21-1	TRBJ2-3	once	CASSPGGGLPDTQYF	TGTGCCAGCAGCCCCGGCGGGGGGCTGCCAGATACGCAGTATTTT
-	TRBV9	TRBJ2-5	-	CASSVVGIPQETQYF	TGTGCCAGCAGCGTAGTCGGGATTCCTCAAGAGACCCAGTACTTC
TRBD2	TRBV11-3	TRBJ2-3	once	CASSLVAGGITDTQYF	TGTGCCAGCAGCTTAGTAGCGGGGGGGATCACAGATACGCAGTATTTT
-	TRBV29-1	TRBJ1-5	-	CSVRTENQPQHF	TGCAGCGTCCGGACGGAGAATCAGCCCCAGCATTTT
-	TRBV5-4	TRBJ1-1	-	CASHPGASTEAFF	TGTGCCAGCCACCCAGGGGCCTCGACTGAAGCTTTCTTT
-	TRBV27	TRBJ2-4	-	CASSLRGAKNIQYF	TGTGCCAGCAGTTTAAGGGGGGCCAAAAACATTCAGTACTTC
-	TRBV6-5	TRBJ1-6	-	CASSYSQGGPLHF	TGTGCCAGCAGTTACTCCCAAGGGGGTCCCCTCCACTTT
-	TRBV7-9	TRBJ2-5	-	CASAFPPLETQYF	TGTGCCAGCGCTTTTCCCCCCTTGGAGACCCAGTACTTC
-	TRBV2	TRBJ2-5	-	CASSDPRGAETQYF	TGTGCCAGCAGTGACCCCAGGGGAGCAGAGACCCAGTACTTC
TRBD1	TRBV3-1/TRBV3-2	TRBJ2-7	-	CASSRGQALKELYF	TGTGCCAGCAGCCGGGGACAGGCACTGAAAGAGCTGTACTTC
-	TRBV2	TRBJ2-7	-	CALILVGAAYEQYF	TGTGCCCTAATTCTGGTGGGGGCCGCCTACGAGCAGTACTTC
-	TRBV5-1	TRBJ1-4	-	CASSLVGPTVPNEKLFF	TGCGCCAGCAGCTTGGTAGGGCCCACAGTCCCCAATGAAAAACTGTTTTTT
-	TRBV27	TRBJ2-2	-	CASSLLVGELFF	TGTGCCAGCAGTTTATTGGTCGGGGAGCTGTTTTTT
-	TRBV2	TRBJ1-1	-	CASSEVGYTTEAFF	TGTGCCAGCAGTGAAGTCGGGTATACCACTGAAGCTTTCTTT
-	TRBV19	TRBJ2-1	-	CASGQMISSYNEQFF	TGTGCCAGTGGACAGATGATTAGCTCCTACAATGAGCAGTTCTTC
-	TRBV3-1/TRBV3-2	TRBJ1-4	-	CASSQEVPGESNEKLFF	TGTGCCAGCAGCCAAGAGGTTCCAGGGGAAAGTAATGAAAAACTGTTTTTT
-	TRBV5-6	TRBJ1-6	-	CASSYRQPSYNSPLHF	TGTGCCAGCAGCTATCGACAGCCTTCCTATAATTCACCCCTCCACTTT
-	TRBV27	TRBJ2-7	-	CASSPLWTAPYEQYF	TGTGCCAGCAGCCCTCTCTGGACGGCACCCTACGAGCAGTACTTC
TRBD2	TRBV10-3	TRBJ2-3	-	CAISGTSGGGTDTQYF	TGTGCCATCAGTGGGACTAGCGGGGGAGGCACAGATACGCAGTATTTT
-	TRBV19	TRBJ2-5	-	CASSMEPETQYF	TGTGCCAGTAGTATGGAGCCCGAGACCCAGTACTTC
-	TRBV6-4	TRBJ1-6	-	CASSQDGLHYSPLHF	TGTGCCAGCTCTCAGGACGGGCTTCATTATTCACCCCTCCACTTT
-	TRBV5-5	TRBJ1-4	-	CASSLEGSLDNEKLFF	TGTGCCAGCAGCTTGGAGGGGTCGCTTGATAATGAAAAACTGTTTTTT
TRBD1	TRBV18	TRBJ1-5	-	CASSPQGDSDQPQHF	TGTGCCAGCTCACCACAAGGGGACAGCGATCAGCCCCAGCATTTT
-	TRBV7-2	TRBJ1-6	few	CASSPRRGENSPLHF	TGTGCCAGCAGCCCCCGCCGTGGCGAGAATTCACCCCTCCACTTT